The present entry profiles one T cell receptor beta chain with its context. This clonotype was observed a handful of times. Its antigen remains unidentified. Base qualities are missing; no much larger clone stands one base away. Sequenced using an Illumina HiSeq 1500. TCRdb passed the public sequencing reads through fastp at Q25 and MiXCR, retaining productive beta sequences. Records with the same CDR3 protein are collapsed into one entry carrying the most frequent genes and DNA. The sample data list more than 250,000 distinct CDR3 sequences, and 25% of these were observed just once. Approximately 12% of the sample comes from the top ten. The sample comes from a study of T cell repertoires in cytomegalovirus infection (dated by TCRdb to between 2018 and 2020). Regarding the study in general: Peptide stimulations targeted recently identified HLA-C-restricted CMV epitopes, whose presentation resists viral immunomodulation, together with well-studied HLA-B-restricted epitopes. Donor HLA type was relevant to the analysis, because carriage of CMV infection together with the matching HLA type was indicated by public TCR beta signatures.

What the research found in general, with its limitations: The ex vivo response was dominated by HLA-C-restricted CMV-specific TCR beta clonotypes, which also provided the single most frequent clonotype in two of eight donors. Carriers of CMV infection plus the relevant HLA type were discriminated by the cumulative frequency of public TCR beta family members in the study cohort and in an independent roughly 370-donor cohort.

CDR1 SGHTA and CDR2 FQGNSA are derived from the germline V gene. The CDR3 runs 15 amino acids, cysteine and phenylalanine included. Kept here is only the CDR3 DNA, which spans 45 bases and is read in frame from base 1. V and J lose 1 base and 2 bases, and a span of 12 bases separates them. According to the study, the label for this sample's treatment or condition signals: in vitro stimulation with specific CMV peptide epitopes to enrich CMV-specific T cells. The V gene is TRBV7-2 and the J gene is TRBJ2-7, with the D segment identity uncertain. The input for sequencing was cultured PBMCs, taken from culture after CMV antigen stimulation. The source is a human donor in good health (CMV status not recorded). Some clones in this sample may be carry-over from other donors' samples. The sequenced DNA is TGTGCCAGCAGCTTAGTCTCCATGGGCACCTACGAGCAGTACTTC. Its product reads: CASSLVSMGTYEQYF.